Each of the 29 T cell receptor beta chains below was sequenced from the same sample in a study of stem cell transplantation in POMP-related autoinflammatory disease (dated by TCRdb to the early 2020s). Library construction relied on the immunoSEQ multiplex PCR assay. This is the immuneACCESS table as TCRdb keeps it, with only in-frame sequences that have V and J called. A part of the clones is gone; compared with another copy, unresolved V genes explain less than half, and the rest is unexplained. The sample yields about 590 clones; about 90% were counted once. Roughly 10% of the sample is held by the ten biggest clonotypes. The source material was CD4+ follicular helper T cells (Tfh) from PBMCs. The cell subset or site label on this specimen signifies: T follicular helper cells. The receptors were sampled from a human donor in good health.

This clone appeared once. One junction end disagrees with the germline gene, perhaps due to a read error. The chain's CDR3 is CASNVGPEGTQYF. The CDR3 nucleotides are TGTGCCAGCAACGTAGGGCCCGAGGGGACCCAGTACTTC. V gene TRBV9 combines with J gene TRBJ2-5; perhaps TRBD2 as D (5 bases). The CDR3 sequence is 13 residues long. CDR1 is SGDLS, CDR2 YYNGEE, per germline.

The V call is TRBV6-1, the J call TRBJ2-7; 7 positions match TRBD1. Per the germline V gene, CDR1 is MNHNS and CDR2 is SASEGT. CDR3 length: 13 residues. Trimming removed 2 bases from V and 8 bases from J; junction bases left unmatched: 6. CDR3 in amino acids: CASSESGQAQQYF. CDR3 bases: TGTGCCAGCAGTGAATCTGGACAGGCCCAGCAGTACTTC.

This chain connects TRBV11-2 to TRBJ1-6; D gene unclear. The CDR3 is 15 residues long. The V end was cut by 1 base, the J end by 6 bases, with 10 bases between. The germline V gene encodes CDR1 SGHAT and CDR2 FQNNGV. The CDR3 region is CASSLGPSGNSPLHF. The CDR3, as DNA: TGTGCCAGCAGCTTAGGTCCAAGCGGTAATTCACCCCTCCACTTT.

The V call is TRBV6-1, the J call TRBJ1-5; no clear D gene. V lost 4 bases and J 6 bases, leaving 13 bases between the germline ends. This CDR3 spans 14 amino acids. Per the germline V gene, CDR1 is MNHNS and CDR2 is SASEGT. The CDR3 loop reads CASSVKGKGQPQHF. The DNA of the CDR3 is TGTGCCAGCAGTGTAAAAGGGAAGGGTCAGCCCCAGCATTTT.

Here the CDR3 DNA reads TGTGCCAGTAGTAGGGGACAGTCCTACGAGCAGTACTTC. This gives the protein CASSRGQSYEQYF. V and J are TRBV19 and TRBJ2-7; 7 positions agree with TRBD1. CDR1 and CDR2 from the germline V gene are LNHDA and SQIVND (reference sequence). This CDR3 is built from 13 residues. Losses at the gene ends were 4 bases for V and 1 base for J; bases not matched to a gene: 1. Together with reference TRBV19 and TRBJ2-7, the CDR3 gives the full variable domain: DGGITQSPKYLFRKEGQNVTLSCEQNLNHDAMYWYRQDPGQGLRLIYYSQIVNDFQKGDIAEGYSVSREKKESFPLTVTSAQKNPTAFYLCASSRGQSYEQYFGPGTRLTVT.

The chain recombines TRBV4-1 with TRBJ2-5; possibly TRBD2 for D (6 bases). The germline gives CDR1 MGHRA, CDR2 YSYEKL. The CDR3 contains 15 residues. V dropped 3 bases and J dropped 5 bases, with 16 bases sitting between them. CDR3 sequence: CASSHSGSRGETQYF. The CDR3, as DNA: TGCGCCAGCAGCCACTCGGGATCCCGGGGGGAGACCCAGTACTTC.

This chain links TRBV7-3 with TRBJ2-5, with D uncertain. The CDR3 is 14 amino acids. Trimming cost V 3 bases and J 3 bases, with 11 bases left between them. Germline CDR1 and CDR2: SGHTA and FQGTGA. The chain's CDR3 is CASSFPGPEETQYF. DNA of the CDR3: TGTGCCAGCAGCTTCCCGGGCCCCGAAGAGACCCAGTACTTC.

The V gene is TRBV28, the J gene TRBJ2-7, with 9 nucleotides matching TRBD2. The CDR3 has 14 residues. Trimming at V came to 8 bases and at J to 2 bases, leaving 7 bases not matched to a gene. CDR1 and CDR2 (germline): MDHEN, SYDVKM. CDR3 nucleotides: TGTGCCAGCGCCACTAGCGGGCTTACCTACGAGCAGTACTTC. Protein: CASATSGLTYEQYF.

This clone was seen more than once but under ten times. CDR3 sequence reads: CASSPLPLGGKNTEAFF. The CDR3 bases are TGTGCCAGCTCACCCCTCCCCCTAGGGGGGAAGAACACTGAAGCTTTCTTT. V gene TRBV18 combines with J gene TRBJ1-1; D possibly corresponds to TRBD1 (6 bases). This CDR3 spans 17 amino acids. Between the trimmed V and J ends, which lost 3 bases and 1 base, there was a span of 18 bases. Germline lookup yields CDR1 KGHSH and CDR2 LQKENI.

The genes are TRBV7-8 and TRBJ2-2; no firm D call. Trimming left V 5 bases short and J 1 base short, with 14 bases between. CDR1 and CDR2 from the germline V gene are SGHVS and FQNEAQ. The CDR3 runs 16 residues. The CDR3 loop reads CASSPPVRLNTGELFF. The CDR3 bases are TGTGCCAGCAGCCCCCCTGTGCGCCTGAACACCGGGGAGCTGTTTTTT. The whole variable domain, filled in from reference TRBV7-8 and TRBJ2-2, reads GAGVSQSPRYKVAKRGQDVALRCDPISGHVSLFWYQQALGQGPEFLTYFQNEAQLDKSGLPSDRFFAERPEGSVSTLKIQRTQQEDSAVYLCASSPPVRLNTGELFFGEGSRLTVL.

The V and J genes are TRBV7-8 and TRBJ2-7; D may match TRBD1 or TRBD2 (7 bases each). The germline V gene encodes CDR1 SGHVS and CDR2 FQNEAQ. The germline V and J ends were trimmed by 5 bases and 0 bases, with 17 bases remaining between them. This CDR3 is 16 amino acids long. The DNA of the CDR3 is TGTGCCAGCAGCCCCAGGGGGGGGGCAGGCTCCTACGAGCAGTACTTC. This codes for CASSPRGGAGSYEQYF.

The chain carries TRBV2 and TRBJ2-1, with D perhaps TRBD1 (5 bases). CDR1 SNHLY and CDR2 FYNNEI come from the germline V gene. V was pared by 7 bases and J by 2 bases, with 9 bases between. This CDR3 spans 13 amino acids. CDR3 residues: CASTTGPYNEQFF. The CDR3, as DNA: TGTGCCAGCACCACAGGCCCCTACAATGAGCAGTTCTTC.

A few counts support this clone. The chain is built from TRBV7-6 and TRBJ1-1; D unclear. In germline, CDR1 is SGHVS, CDR2 FNYEAQ. This CDR3 is 15 amino acids long. V was trimmed by 1 base and J by 1 base, leaving 10 bases between them. The CDR3 loop reads CASSLDRAGNTEAFF. DNA of the CDR3: TGTGCCAGCAGCTTAGATCGGGCGGGGAACACTGAAGCTTTCTTT.

The rearrangement joins TRBV11-2 to TRBJ1-2; D is undetermined. Germline values: CDR1 SGHAT, CDR2 FQNNGV. This CDR3 has 12 amino acids. The V gene lost 5 bases and the J gene lost 7 bases, with 11 bases spanning the gap. CDR3 sequence: CASSAGDRGYTF. CDR3 DNA: TGTGCCAGCAGCGCGGGAGATCGTGGCTACACCTTC.

A note on this clone: The junction and the germline gene differ at one end; a read error may be behind it. The rearrangement uses TRBV5-6 and TRBJ1-1; D remains ambiguous. The CDR3 length is 11 residues. The germline gives CDR1 SGHDT, CDR2 YYEEEE. The DNA for the CDR3 is TGTGCCAGCAGCTTGGACACAGAAGCTTTCTTT. Its protein product is CASSLDTEAFF.

The V and J genes are TRBV6-1 and TRBJ2-3; 7 nucleotides agree with TRBD2. Germline V lookup: CDR1 MNHNS, CDR2 SASEGT. The V and J ends lost 8 bases and 0 bases, in that order; junction bases with no gene match: 8. This CDR3 has 15 residues. CDR3 sequence: CASSEAGVSTDTQYF. CDR3 sequence (DNA): TGTGCCAGCTCGGAGGCGGGGGTGAGCACAGATACGCAGTATTTT.

The chain has TRBV5-5 and TRBJ1-6, with D possibly TRBD1 on 5 matching bases. V was clipped by 1 base and J by 7 bases, with 15 bases between them. The CDR3 is made up of 16 amino acids. CDR1 and CDR2 from the germline V gene are SGHKS and YYEKEE (reference sequence). CDR3 residues: CASSLLPGTTNSPLHF. For the CDR3, the DNA is TGTGCCAGCAGCTTGTTACCTGGGACTACAAATTCACCCCTCCACTTT.

The chain couples TRBV14 to TRBJ2-1; D is perhaps TRBD1 (5 bases). V was shortened by 0 bases and J by 5 bases, with 11 bases between the two germline ends. CDR1 is SGHDN and CDR2 is FVKESK in the germline V gene. There are 15 residues in the CDR3. The CDR3 DNA reads as TGTGCCAGCAGCCAAGAGTGGGGCCGGGACAATGAGCAGTTCTTC. It codes for CASSQEWGRDNEQFF.

The V call is TRBV2, the J call TRBJ1-6; D is uncertain. Germline V gene sequence: CDR1 SNHLY, CDR2 FYNNEI. V lost 7 bases to trimming and J lost 9 bases, with 13 bases between them. The CDR3 totals 13 residues. The CDR3 nucleotides read TGTGCCAGCAAGAGACAAGAGGGTTCACCCCTCCACTTT. Its protein product is CASKRQEGSPLHF.

J is TRBJ1-2 and V is TRBV28; 7 bases match TRBD1. Germline CDR1 is MDHEN and CDR2 is SYDVKM. The V gene end was trimmed by 4 bases and the J gene end by 4 bases; junction bases not matched to a gene: 6. The CDR3 length is 14 residues. CDR3 protein: CASSSGTDGYGYTF. CDR3 bases: TGTGCCAGCAGTTCCGGGACAGACGGCTATGGCTACACCTTC.

V is TRBV4-2 and J is TRBJ2-1; 7 bases are a match to TRBD2. This CDR3 contains 14 residues. V lost 1 base, J lost 9 bases, and 6 bases stayed unmatched. Germline CDR1 is LGHNA and CDR2 is YNFKEQ. The DNA of the CDR3 is TGTGCCAGCAGCCAAGTTCAAGCGGGGTTTGAGCAGTTCTTC. Protein product: CASSQVQAGFEQFF.

The chain is built from TRBV7-2 and TRBJ2-7, with 8 bases identical to TRBD2. Germline trimming cut 2 bases from V and 5 bases from J; bases unmatched to any gene: 11. The CDR3 totals 16 residues. The V gene's germline CDR1 is SGHTA and CDR2 FQGNSA. CDR3 sequence: CASSLWGAGGSNEQYF. The CDR3 DNA sequence: TGTGCCAGCAGCTTATGGGGTGCGGGAGGTAGCAACGAGCAGTACTTC. Together with reference TRBV7-2 and TRBJ2-7, the CDR3 gives the full variable domain: GAGVSQSPSNKVTEKGKDVELRCDPISGHTALYWYRQSLGQGLEFLIYFQGNSAPDKSGLPSDRFSAERTGGSVSTLTIQRTQQEDSAVYLCASSLWGAGGSNEQYFGPGTRLTVT.

The chain employs TRBV19 and TRBJ2-4; D gene uncertain. The length of the CDR3 is 14 residues. The V end was cut by 6 bases, the J end by 0 bases, with 9 bases between. Per the germline V gene, CDR1 is LNHDA and CDR2 is SQIVND (reference sequence). CDR3 nucleotides: TGTGCCAGTAGCGCCCCCGGAGCCAAAAACATTCAGTACTTC. This sequence encodes CASSAPGAKNIQYF.

The rearrangement links TRBV5-5 to TRBJ2-7; 9 positions match TRBD2. The V gene end was trimmed by 2 bases and the J gene end by 2 bases; junction bases not matched to a gene: 5. The CDR3 consists of 15 residues. Germline V gene data show CDR1 as SGHKS and CDR2 as YYEKEE (reference sequence). CDR3 amino acids: CASSFLAGPTYEQYF. The CDR3 DNA is TGTGCCAGCAGCTTTCTAGCGGGGCCCACCTACGAGCAGTACTTC.

This chain connects TRBV28 to TRBJ2-3; D gene unclear. The CDR3 contains 13 residues. The germline V and J ends were trimmed by 3 bases and 2 bases, with 6 bases remaining between them. Germline V gives CDR1 MDHEN, CDR2 SYDVKM. In DNA, the CDR3 is TGTGCCAGCAGTTTTGAGAACACAGATACGCAGTATTTT. Translation: CASSFENTDTQYF.

The CDR3 region has the DNA TGTGCCAGCAGCTTGCAAGCGGTTAGCTCCTACAATGAGCAGTTCTTC. Translating gives CASSLQAVSSYNEQFF. The genes are TRBV7-8 and TRBJ2-1; possible D gene TRBD2, 5 bases. Germline CDR1 and CDR2: SGHVS and FQNEAQ. The CDR3 runs to 16 residues. Trimming took off 3 bases at V and 0 bases at J, with 12 bases between the two ends.

The chain couples TRBV5-1 to TRBJ2-5; TRBD1 matches at 7 bases. The length of the CDR3 is 14 residues. Germline V CDR1 and CDR2: SGHRS, YFSETQ. Unmatched junction bases numbered 8, after V lost 4 bases and J lost 5 bases. CDR3 coding DNA: TGCGCCAGCAGCGCAAGGGGCAGGGGGGAGACCCAGTACTTC. It is translated as CASSARGRGETQYF.

The V call is TRBV2, the J call TRBJ2-4, with unresolved D. With 6 bases removed from V and 4 bases from J, the gap between germline ends came to 4 bases. CDR1 is SNHLY and CDR2 is FYNNEI in the germline V gene. The CDR3 has 11 residues. The CDR3: CASSQKNIQYF. CDR3 bases: TGTGCCAGCAGCCAAAAAAACATTCAGTACTTC.

V and J are TRBV30 and TRBJ2-3, with 9 positions matching TRBD2. V lost 2 bases to trimming and J lost 8 bases; unmatched junction nucleotides: 8. Per the germline V gene, CDR1 is GTSNPN and CDR2 is SVGIG (reference sequence). The length of the CDR3 is 14 residues. The CDR3 loop is CAWSRGLASTTQYF. The DNA for the CDR3 is TGTGCCTGGAGTCGGGGACTAGCTAGTACTACGCAGTATTTT.